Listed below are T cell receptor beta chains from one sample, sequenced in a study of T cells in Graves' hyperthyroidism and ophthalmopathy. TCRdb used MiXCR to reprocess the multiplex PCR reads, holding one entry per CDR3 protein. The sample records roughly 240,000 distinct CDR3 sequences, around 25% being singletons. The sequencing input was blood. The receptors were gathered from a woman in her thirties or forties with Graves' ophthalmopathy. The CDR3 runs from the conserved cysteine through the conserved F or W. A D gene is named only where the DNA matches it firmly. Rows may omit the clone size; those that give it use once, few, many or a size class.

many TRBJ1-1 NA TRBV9 TGTGCCAGCAGCCCGCGACTGATGAACACTGAAGCTTTCTTT CASSPRLMNTEAFF
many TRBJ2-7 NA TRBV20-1 TGCAGTGCATATCTGGACCGAACCTACGAGCAGTACTTC CSAYLDRTYEQYF
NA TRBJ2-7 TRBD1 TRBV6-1 TGTGCCAGCAGTATCCGGACAGGCCTCCTTGAGCAGTACTTC CASSIRTGLLEQYF
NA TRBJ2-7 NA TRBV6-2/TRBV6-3 TGTGCCATCAGTCATATCCTTCGCTCCTACGAGCAGTACTTC CAISHILRSYEQYF
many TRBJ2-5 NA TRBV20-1 TGCAGTGCTAGAGATAGACGGGGGGCGCAAGAGACCCAGTACTTC CSARDRRGAQETQYF
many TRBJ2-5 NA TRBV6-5 TGTGCCAGCAGTTACTCAGGGGGGTTCGAGACCCAGTACTTC CASSYSGGFETQYF
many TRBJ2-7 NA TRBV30 TGTGCCTGGAGTTTGGACTTCTACGAGCAGTACTTC CAWSLDFYEQYF
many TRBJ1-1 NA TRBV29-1 TGCAGCGTTGCAGTGGGGCCGGGAACTGAAGCTTTCTTT CSVAVGPGTEAFF
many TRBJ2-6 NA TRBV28 TGTGCCAGCAGTTTACCGCGCTCTGGGGCCAACGTCCTGACTTTC CASSLPRSGANVLTF
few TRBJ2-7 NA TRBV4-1 TGCGCCAGCACTTCCACCATCGCGGGCTACGAGCAGTACTTC CASTSTIAGYEQYF
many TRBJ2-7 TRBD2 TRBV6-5 TGTGCCAGCAGTTACTCGGGACTAGCGGGAGACGAGCAGTACTTC CASSYSGLAGDEQYF
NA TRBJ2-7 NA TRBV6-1 TGTGCCAGCGAACCAGGACCCTACGAGCAGTACTTC CASEPGPYEQYF
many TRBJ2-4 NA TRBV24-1 TGTGCCACCAGTCTACAGGTCCCCTCAAACATTCAGTACTTC CATSLQVPSNIQYF
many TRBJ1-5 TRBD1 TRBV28 TGTGCCAGCAGCCATTTCATTGGGACAGGGTTTTGCAATCAGCCCCAGCATTTT CASSHFIGTGFCNQPQHF
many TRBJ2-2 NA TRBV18 TGTGCCAGCTCACCACGGTCCACCGGGGAGCTGTTTTTT CASSPRSTGELFF
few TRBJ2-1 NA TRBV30 TGTGCCTGGAGCCATGGGGGGACGGATCCGTTCTTC CAWSHGGTDPFF
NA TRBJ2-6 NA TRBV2 TGTGCCAGCAGCCGGGGAACTGGGGCCAACGTCCTGACTTTC CASSRGTGANVLTF
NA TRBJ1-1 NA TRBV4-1 TGCGCCAGCAGCCCATCCCGGCTACAGGGAGCGAACACTGAAGCTTTCTTT CASSPSRLQGANTEAFF
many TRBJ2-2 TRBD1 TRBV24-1 TGTGCCACCAGTGGGCCGGGACAGGGTACCGGGGAGCTGTTTTTT CATSGPGQGTGELFF
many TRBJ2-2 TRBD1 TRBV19 TGTGCCAGTAGTTTCGGGACAGGTTTAGGGGAGCTGTTTTTT CASSFGTGLGELFF
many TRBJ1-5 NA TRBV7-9 TGTGCCAGCAGCTTACATTCCGAAAAGCCCCAGCATTTT CASSLHSEKPQHF
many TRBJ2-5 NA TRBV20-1 TGCAGTGCTAGCCCTACCGTTCAGACCCAGTACTTC CSASPTVQTQYF
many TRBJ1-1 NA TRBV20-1 TGCAGTGCTAGACTGCCAGTGAACACTGAAGCTTTCTTT CSARLPVNTEAFF
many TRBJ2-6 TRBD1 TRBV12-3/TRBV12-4 TGTGCCAGCAGCGGACAGGGAACCTCCTCTGGGGCCAACGTCCTGACTTTC CASSGQGTSSGANVLTF
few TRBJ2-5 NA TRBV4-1 TGCGCCAGCAGCCCACCGAGAGGCAGGGGAGGAGAGACCCAGTACTTC CASSPPRGRGGETQYF
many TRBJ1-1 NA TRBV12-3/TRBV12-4 TGTGCCAGCAGTGCCACGTGGTCGGGGACTGAAGCTTTCTTT CASSATWSGTEAFF
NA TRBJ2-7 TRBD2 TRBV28 TGTGCCAGCAGTTTATCCCTAGCGGGAGAGTCCGAGCAGTACTTC CASSLSLAGESEQYF
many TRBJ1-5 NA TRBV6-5 TGTGCCAGCTACTCCTTTGCGGGGCGGCCTGGTCAGCCCCAGCATTTT CASYSFAGRPGQPQHF
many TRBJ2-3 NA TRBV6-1 TGTGCCAGCAGTGAATCAGGGAGGACAGATACGCAGTATTTT CASSESGRTDTQYF
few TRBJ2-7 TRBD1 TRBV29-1 TGCAGCGTTGAAGGGGACAGGGGCCAGTACTTC CSVEGDRGQYF
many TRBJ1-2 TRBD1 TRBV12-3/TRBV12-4 TGTGCCAGCACCTGGCACAGGGGATCGGGAGGCTACACCTTC CASTWHRGSGGYTF
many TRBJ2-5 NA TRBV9 TGTGCCAGCAGCGTAGTGGGGGGATCGGGGGAGACCCAGTACTTC CASSVVGGSGETQYF